Sequencing of this TCR beta chain was carried out in a study of blood T cell repertoires in COVID-19. With 0 bases removed from V and 0 bases from J, the gap between germline ends came to 13 bases. Germline CDR1 and CDR2: SGDLS and YYNGEE. The CDR3 loop spans 16 amino acids. Sequenced by immunoSEQ multiplex PCR; TCRdb stores in-frame clones only, minus some. The repertoire holds under 400,000 clones, with around nine tenths as singletons. The chain uses TRBV9 and TRBJ2-7; D unclear. The sample taken for sequencing was PBMCs or T cells enriched from blood (not recorded which). This receptor was taken from a woman in her 30s who had been exposed to COVID-19. The CDR3 DNA follows: TGTGCCAGCAGCGTAGCAGGAACTGCCCCCTCCTACGAGCAGTACTTC. Its protein product is CASSVAGTAPSYEQYF.